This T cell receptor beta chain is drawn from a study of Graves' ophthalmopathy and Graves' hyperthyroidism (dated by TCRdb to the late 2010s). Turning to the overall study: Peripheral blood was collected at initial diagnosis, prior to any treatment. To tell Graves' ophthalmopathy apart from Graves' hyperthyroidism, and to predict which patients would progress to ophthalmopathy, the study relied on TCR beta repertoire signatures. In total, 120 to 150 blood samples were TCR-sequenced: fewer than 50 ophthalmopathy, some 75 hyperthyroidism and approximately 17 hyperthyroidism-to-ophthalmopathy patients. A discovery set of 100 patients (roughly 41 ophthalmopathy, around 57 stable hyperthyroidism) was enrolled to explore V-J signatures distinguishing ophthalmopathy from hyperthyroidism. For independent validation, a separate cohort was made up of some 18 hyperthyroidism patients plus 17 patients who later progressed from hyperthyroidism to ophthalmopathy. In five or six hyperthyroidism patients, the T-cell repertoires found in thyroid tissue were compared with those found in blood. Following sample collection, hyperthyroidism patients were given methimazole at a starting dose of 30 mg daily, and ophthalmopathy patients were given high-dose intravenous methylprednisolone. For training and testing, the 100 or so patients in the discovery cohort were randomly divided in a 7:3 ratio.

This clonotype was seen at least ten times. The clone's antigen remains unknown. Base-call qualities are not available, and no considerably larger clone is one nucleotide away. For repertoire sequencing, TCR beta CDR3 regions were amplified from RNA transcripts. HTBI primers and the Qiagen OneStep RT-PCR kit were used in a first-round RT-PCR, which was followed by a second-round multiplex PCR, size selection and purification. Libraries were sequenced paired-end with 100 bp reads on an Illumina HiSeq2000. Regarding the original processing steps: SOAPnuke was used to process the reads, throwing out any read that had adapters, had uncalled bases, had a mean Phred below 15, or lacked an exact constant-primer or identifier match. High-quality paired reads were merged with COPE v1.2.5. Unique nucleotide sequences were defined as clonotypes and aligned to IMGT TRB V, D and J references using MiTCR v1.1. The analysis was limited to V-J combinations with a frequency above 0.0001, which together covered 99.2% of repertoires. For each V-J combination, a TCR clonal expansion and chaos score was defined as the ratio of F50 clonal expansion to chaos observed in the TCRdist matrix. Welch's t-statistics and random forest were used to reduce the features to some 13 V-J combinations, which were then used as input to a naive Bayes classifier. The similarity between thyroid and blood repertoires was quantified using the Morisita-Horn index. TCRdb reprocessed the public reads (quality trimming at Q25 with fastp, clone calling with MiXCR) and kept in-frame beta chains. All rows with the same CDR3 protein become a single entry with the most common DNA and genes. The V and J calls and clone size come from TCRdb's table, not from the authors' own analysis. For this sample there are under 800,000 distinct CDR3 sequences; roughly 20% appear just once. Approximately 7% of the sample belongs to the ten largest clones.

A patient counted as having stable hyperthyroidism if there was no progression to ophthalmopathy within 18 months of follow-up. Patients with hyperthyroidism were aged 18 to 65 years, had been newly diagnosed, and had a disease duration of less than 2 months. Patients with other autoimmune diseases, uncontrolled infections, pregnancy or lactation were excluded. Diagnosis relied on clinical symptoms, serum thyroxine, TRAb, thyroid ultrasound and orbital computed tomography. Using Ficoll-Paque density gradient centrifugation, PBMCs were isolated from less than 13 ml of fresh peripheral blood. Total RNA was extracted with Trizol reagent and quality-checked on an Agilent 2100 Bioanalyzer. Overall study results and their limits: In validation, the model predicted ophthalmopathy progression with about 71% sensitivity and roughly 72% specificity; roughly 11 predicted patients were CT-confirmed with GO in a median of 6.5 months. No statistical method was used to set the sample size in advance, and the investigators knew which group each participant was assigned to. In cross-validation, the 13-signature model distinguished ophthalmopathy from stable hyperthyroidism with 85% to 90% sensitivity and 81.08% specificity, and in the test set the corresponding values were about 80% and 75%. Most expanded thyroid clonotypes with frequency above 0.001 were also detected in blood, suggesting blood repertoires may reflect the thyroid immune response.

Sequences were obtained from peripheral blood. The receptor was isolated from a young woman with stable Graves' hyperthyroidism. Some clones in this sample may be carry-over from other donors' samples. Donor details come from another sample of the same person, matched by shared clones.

The CDR3 loop reads CAWSVGWGGQETQYF. The nucleotide sequence is TGTGCCTGGAGTGTCGGCTGGGGGGGCCAAGAGACCCAGTACTTC. The chain was built from TRBV30 and TRBJ2-5; the junction holds 7 bases that match TRBD2. Inclusive of the bounding cysteine and phenylalanine, the CDR3 is 15 residues long. The only DNA kept is the CDR3, 45 bases in frame from the first base. Germline trimming amounts to 0 bases on V and 1 base on J, with 5 as the count of junction bases outside the gene matches. The germline V gene (reference sequence) provides CDR1 GTSNPN and CDR2 SVGIG.